A single sample is the source of the 17 T cell receptor beta chains below, sequenced in a study of regulatory T cells in long-lasting Graves disease. Noted time point: newly diagnosed GD, antithyroid drugs for less than 3 months. The TCR library was prepared using RNA isolated from PBMCs. Library construction for TCR beta used iRepertoire HTBI primers and Arm-PCR of CDR3 regions. TCRdb reprocessed the multiplex PCR reads with MiXCR, giving one entry per CDR3 protein. The sample records some 340,000 distinct CDR3 sequences, around 11% being singletons. These data were also reused for a study on T cells in Graves' hyperthyroidism and ophthalmopathy.

Specimen: peripheral blood mononuclear cells (PBMCs), collected at new diagnosis, from a patient treated with antithyroid drugs. The receptors were sampled from a young woman with Graves disease.

The chain couples TRBV11-2 to TRBJ1-2; no firm D call. The germline gives CDR1 SGHAT, CDR2 FQNNGV. The V and J ends lost 8 bases and 6 bases respectively, with 19 bases between them. This CDR3 has 14 residues. This chain's CDR3 is CASATGLLADGYTF. DNA of the CDR3: TGTGCCAGCGCCACGGGCCTCTTGGCGGATGGCTACACCTTC.

The gene calls are TRBV5-1 and TRBJ1-2; D possibly corresponds to TRBD1 (6 bases). CDR3 length equals 13 residues. CDR1 SGHRS and CDR2 YFSETQ come from the germline V gene. The V end was cut by 5 bases, the J end by 4 bases, with 12 bases between. Here the CDR3 reads CASSYGQSYGYTF. For the CDR3, the DNA is TGCGCCAGCAGTTATGGACAGAGCTATGGCTACACCTTC. Based on the CDR3 plus reference TRBV5-1 and TRBJ1-2, the full variable domain is KAGVTQTPRYLIKTRGQQVTLSCSPISGHRSVSWYQQTPGQGLQFLFEYFSETQRNKGNFPGRFSGRQFSNSRSEMNVSTLELGDSALYLCASSYGQSYGYTFGSGTRLTVV.

This clonotype showed up many times. The J gene is TRBJ1-1, the V gene TRBV6-2 or TRBV6-3; 7 bases map to TRBD1. The CDR3 is made up of 16 amino acids. The V segment lost 4 bases and the J segment 0 bases; nucleotides outside the gene matches: 8. From germline, CDR1 is MNHEY and CDR2 SVGEGT. CDR3: CASSFYTQGLNTEAFF. In nucleotides, the CDR3 is TGTGCCAGCAGTTTCTACACACAGGGGCTGAACACTGAAGCTTTCTTT.

The table lists this clonotype with a count of one. The chain is built from TRBV29-1 and TRBJ1-2; 9 bases match TRBD1. V gave up 6 bases and J gave up 3 bases; unmatched junction bases: 5. The CDR3 is 13 amino acids. CDR1 and CDR2 from the germline V gene are SQVTM and ANQGSEA. CDR3 sequence reads: CSVVGTGHYGYTF. Written as DNA, the CDR3 is TGCAGCGTAGTCGGGACAGGGCACTATGGCTACACCTTC.

The genes are TRBV2 and TRBJ2-1; 13 bases are shared with TRBD2. Trimming removed 5 bases from V and 7 bases from J; junction bases left unmatched: 5. The CDR3 sequence is 15 residues long. Germline CDR1 is SNHLY and CDR2 is FYNNEI. CDR3 amino acids: CASSIPGLAGNEQFF. The CDR3 DNA reads TGTGCCAGCAGTATACCGGGACTAGCGGGAAATGAGCAGTTCTTC.

This clonotype has ten or more counts. J is TRBJ2-3 and V is TRBV5-1; D is unclear. This CDR3 region has 15 residues. From germline, CDR1 is SGHRS and CDR2 YFSETQ. V lost 7 bases and J lost 2, with 17 bases in between. The CDR3 here is CASSARATFTDTQYF. The CDR3 bases are TGCGCCAGCTCTGCCCGGGCCACTTTCACAGATACGCAGTATTTT.

This clonotype was found many times. This sequence joins TRBV11-2 and TRBJ1-1; no definite D call. This CDR3 spans 14 amino acids. V lost 4 bases, J lost 1 base, and 10 bases lay in between. Germline V CDR1 and CDR2: SGHAT, FQNNGV. Here the CDR3 reads CASSSVGRNTEAFF. The CDR3 DNA reads as TGTGCCAGCAGCTCCGTAGGCAGGAACACTGAAGCTTTCTTT.

The chain uses TRBV4-1 and TRBJ1-5; no clear D. Trimming left V 0 bases short and J 3 bases short, with 12 bases between. Germline V gene lookup returns CDR1 MGHRA and CDR2 YSYEKL. The CDR3 length is 16 residues. The CDR3 protein is CASSQESREVNQPQHF. CDR3 DNA sequence: TGCGCCAGCAGCCAAGAGTCGAGAGAAGTCAATCAGCCCCAGCATTTT.

This clonotype was observed many times. The chain employs TRBV12-3 or TRBV12-4 and TRBJ2-5; 7 nucleotides match TRBD2. The CDR3 contains 16 residues. The V segment lost 3 bases and the J segment 3 bases; nucleotides outside the gene matches: 10. CDR3 in DNA: TGTGCCAGCAGTTTCGGGGGGAGGCACGTTAAAGAGACCCAGTACTTC. Residues: CASSFGGRHVKETQYF.

This clonotype has at least ten counts. The chain has TRBV20-1 and TRBJ1-6; 7 nucleotides match TRBD1. V gave up 3 bases and J gave up 9 bases; unmatched junction bases: 11. CDR1 DFQATT and CDR2 SNEGSKA come from the germline V gene (reference sequence). The CDR3 length is 15 residues. As DNA, the CDR3 is TGCAGTGCTAGGGACGGACAGGATGGAGGTTCACCCCTCCACTTT. It specifies CSARDGQDGGSPLHF.

This clonotype occurred many times. The chain uses TRBV6-1 and TRBJ1-5; D not certain. CDR3 size: 16 residues. V lost 2 bases to trimming and J lost 2 bases, with 13 bases between them. Per the germline V gene, CDR1 is MNHNS and CDR2 is SASEGT. The CDR3 region is CASSEKEGVGNQPQHF. CDR3 in DNA: TGTGCCAGCAGTGAAAAGGAGGGTGTGGGCAATCAGCCCCAGCATTTT.

This clonotype was picked up many times. The V call is TRBV7-2, the J call TRBJ1-2, with unresolved D. CDR3 length equals 13 residues. CDR1 and CDR2 (germline): SGHTA, FQGNSA. V lost 4 bases and J lost 8, with 14 bases in between. The CDR3 coding sequence is TGTGCCAGCAGCTCGATGACTACAACCGGCTACACCTTC. Its protein product is CASSSMTTTGYTF.

V usage is TRBV5-1 and J usage is TRBJ1-1, with D possibly TRBD1 on 5 matching bases. The germline V gene encodes CDR1 SGHRS and CDR2 YFSETQ. There are 19 residues in the CDR3. V was cut by 2 bases and J by 1 base, with 24 bases left in between. Here the CDR3 reads CASSFLTTRESGGNTEAFF. The CDR3, as DNA: TGCGCCAGCAGCTTTCTTACGACGCGAGAGTCTGGGGGGAACACTGAAGCTTTCTTT.

The chain carries TRBV20-1 and TRBJ1-1; D remains ambiguous. The CDR3 is 17 amino acids. V lost 6 bases and J 1 base, leaving 24 bases between the germline ends. Germline V gives CDR1 DFQATT, CDR2 SNEGSKA (reference sequence). The CDR3 bases are TGCAGTGCCTCCCTAACGAGGGTAGCAGTGAAGAACACTGAAGCTTTCTTT. Its protein is CSASLTRVAVKNTEAFF.

V and J are TRBV7-9 and TRBJ2-1; the D gene is possibly TRBD2 (5 bases). Germline V lookup: CDR1 SEHNR, CDR2 FQNEAQ (reference sequence). The CDR3 extends over 12 amino acids. Trimming stripped 1 base from V and 10 bases from J, with 8 bases between. The CDR3 region has the DNA TGTGCCAGCAGCTTAGGGAGGAGCGAGCAGTTCTTC. Protein product: CASSLGRSEQFF.

This clonotype was seen at least ten times. The V call is TRBV20-1, the J call TRBJ1-6; TRBD1 might be the D (5 bases). The CDR3 spans 12 residues. Germline CDR1 reads DFQATT; CDR2 reads SNEGSKA (reference sequence). V lost 8 bases and J 6 bases, leaving 11 bases between the germline ends. The CDR3 coding sequence is TGCAGTCCGAGAAGGGGTAATTCACCCCTCCACTTT. This sequence encodes CSPRRGNSPLHF.

This clonotype showed up just a few times. The J gene is TRBJ1-1, the V gene TRBV15; the D is unclear. Germline CDR1 is LNHNV and CDR2 is YYDKDF (reference sequence). This CDR3 comprises 15 residues. V gave up 0 bases and J gave up 0 bases, with 8 bases separating them. The CDR3 spells CATSRDRGMNTEAFF. CDR3 sequence (DNA): TGTGCCACCAGCAGAGATCGAGGGATGAACACTGAAGCTTTCTTT.